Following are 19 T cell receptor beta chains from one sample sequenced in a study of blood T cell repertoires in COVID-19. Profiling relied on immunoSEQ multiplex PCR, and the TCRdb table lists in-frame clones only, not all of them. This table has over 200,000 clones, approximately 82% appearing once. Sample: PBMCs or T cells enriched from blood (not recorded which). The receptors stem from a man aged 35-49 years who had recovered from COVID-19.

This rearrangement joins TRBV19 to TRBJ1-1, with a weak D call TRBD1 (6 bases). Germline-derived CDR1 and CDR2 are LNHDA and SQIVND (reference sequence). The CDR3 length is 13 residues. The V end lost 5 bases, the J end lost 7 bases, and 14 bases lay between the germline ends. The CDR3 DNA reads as TGTGCCAGTAGTGCCCAGGGGTACATTGAAGCTTTCTTT. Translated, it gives CASSAQGYIEAFF. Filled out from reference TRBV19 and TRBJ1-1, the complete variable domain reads DGGITQSPKYLFRKEGQNVTLSCEQNLNHDAMYWYRQDPGQGLRLIYYSQIVNDFQKGDIAEGYSVSREKKESFPLTVTSAQKNPTAFYLCASSAQGYIEAFFGQGTRLTVV.

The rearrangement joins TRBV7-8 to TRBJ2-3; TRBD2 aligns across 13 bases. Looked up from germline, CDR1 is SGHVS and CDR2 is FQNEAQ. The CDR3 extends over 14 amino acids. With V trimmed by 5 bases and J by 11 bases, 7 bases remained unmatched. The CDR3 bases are TGTGCCAGCAGCCGGGGACTAGCGGGGCCCTTGCAGTATTTT. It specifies CASSRGLAGPLQYF.

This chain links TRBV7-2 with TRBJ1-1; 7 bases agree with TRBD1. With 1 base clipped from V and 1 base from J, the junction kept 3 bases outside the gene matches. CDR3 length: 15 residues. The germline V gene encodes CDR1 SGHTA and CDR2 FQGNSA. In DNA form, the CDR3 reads TGTGCCAGCAGCTTAGTAGGACAGGCGAACACTGAAGCTTTCTTT. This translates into CASSLVGQANTEAFF.

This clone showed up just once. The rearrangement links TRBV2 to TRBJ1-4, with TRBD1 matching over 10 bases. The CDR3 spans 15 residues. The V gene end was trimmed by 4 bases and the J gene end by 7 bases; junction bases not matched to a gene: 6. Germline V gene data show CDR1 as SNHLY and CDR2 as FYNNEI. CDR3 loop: CASSVSGQGSEKLFF. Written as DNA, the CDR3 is TGTGCCAGCAGTGTCTCGGGACAGGGGAGTGAAAAACTGTTTTTT.

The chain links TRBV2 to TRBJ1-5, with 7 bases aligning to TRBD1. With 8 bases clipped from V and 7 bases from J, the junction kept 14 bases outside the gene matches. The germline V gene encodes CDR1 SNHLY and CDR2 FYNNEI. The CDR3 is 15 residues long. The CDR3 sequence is CASSGDAGGGQPQHF. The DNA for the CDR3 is TGTGCCAGCTCGGGAGACGCAGGGGGTGGGCAGCCCCAGCATTTT.

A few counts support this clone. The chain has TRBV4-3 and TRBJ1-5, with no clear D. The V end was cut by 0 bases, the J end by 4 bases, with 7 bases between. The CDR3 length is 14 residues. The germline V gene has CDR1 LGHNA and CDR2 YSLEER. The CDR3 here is CASSQERDNQPQHF. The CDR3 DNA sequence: TGCGCCAGCAGCCAAGAACGGGATAATCAGCCCCAGCATTTT.

CDR3 protein: CASSPSGGVRDTQYF. For the CDR3, the DNA is TGTGCCAGCAGTCCGTCCGGGGGGGTCAGGGATACGCAGTATTTT. This chain joins TRBV28 and TRBJ2-3; 8 bases map to TRBD2. CDR1 and CDR2 from the germline V gene are MDHEN and SYDVKM. There are 15 residues in the CDR3. Germline trimming cut 5 bases from V and 6 bases from J; bases unmatched to any gene: 10.

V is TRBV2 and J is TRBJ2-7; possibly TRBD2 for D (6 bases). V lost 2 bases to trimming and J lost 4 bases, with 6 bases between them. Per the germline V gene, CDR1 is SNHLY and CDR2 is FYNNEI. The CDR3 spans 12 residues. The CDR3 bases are TGTGCCAGCAGTGAACGGGAGTACGAGCAGTACTTC. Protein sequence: CASSEREYEQYF.

CDR3: CASSHGASPNTEAFF. The CDR3 DNA is TGTGCCAGCAGCCATGGAGCATCACCGAACACTGAAGCTTTCTTT. This chain connects TRBV3-1 (or the pseudogene TRBV3-2) to TRBJ1-1; the D is unclear. The CDR3 is 15 residues long. V dropped 3 bases and J dropped 1 base, with 12 bases sitting between them. Germline loops: CDR1 LGHDT, CDR2 YNNKEL (reference sequence).

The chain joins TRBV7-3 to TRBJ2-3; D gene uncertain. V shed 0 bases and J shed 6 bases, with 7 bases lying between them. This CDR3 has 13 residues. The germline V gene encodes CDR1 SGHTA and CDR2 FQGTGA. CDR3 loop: CASSLTNEDTQYF. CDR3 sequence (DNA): TGTGCCAGCAGCTTAACGAATGAGGATACGCAGTATTTT.

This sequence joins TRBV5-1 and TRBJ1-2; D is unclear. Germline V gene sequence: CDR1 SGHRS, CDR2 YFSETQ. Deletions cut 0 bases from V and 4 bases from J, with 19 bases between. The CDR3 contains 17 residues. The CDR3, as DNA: TGCGCCAGCAGCTTGGAAACTGACTTTGCTTCTAGCTATGGCTACACCTTC. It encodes CASSLETDFASSYGYTF. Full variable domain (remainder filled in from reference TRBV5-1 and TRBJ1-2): KAGVTQTPRYLIKTRGQQVTLSCSPISGHRSVSWYQQTPGQGLQFLFEYFSETQRNKGNFPGRFSGRQFSNSRSEMNVSTLELGDSALYLCASSLETDFASSYGYTFGSGTRLTVV.

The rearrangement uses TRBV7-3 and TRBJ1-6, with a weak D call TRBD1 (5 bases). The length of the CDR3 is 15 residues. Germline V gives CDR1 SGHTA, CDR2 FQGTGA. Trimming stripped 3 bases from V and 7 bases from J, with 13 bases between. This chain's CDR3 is CASSFGGARNSPLHF. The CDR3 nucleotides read TGTGCCAGCAGCTTTGGAGGGGCTCGCAATTCACCCCTCCACTTT.

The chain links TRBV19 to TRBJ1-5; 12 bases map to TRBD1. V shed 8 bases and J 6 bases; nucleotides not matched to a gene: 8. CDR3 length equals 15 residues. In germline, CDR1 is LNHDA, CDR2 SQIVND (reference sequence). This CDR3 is CASCPGQGASQPQHF. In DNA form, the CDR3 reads TGTGCCAGTTGCCCGGGACAGGGGGCAAGTCAGCCCCAGCATTTT.

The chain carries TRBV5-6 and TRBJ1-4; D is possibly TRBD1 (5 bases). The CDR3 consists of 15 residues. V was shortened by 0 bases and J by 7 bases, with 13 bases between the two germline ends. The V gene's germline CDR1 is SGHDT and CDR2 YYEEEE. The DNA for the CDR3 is TGTGCCAGCAGCTTGGCCCCGGGGCGGGGTGAAAAACTGTTTTTT. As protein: CASSLAPGRGEKLFF.

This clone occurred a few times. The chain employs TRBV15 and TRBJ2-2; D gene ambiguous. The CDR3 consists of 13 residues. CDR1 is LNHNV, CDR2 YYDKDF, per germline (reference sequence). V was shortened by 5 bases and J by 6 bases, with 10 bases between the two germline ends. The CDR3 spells CATSERYAGELFF. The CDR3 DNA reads TGTGCCACCAGCGAGAGATATGCCGGGGAGCTGTTTTTT.

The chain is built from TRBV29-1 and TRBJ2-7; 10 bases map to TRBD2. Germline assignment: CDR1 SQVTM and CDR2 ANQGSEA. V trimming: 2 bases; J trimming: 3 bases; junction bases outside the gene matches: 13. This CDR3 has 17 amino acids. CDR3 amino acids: CSVELTVLAGPVYEQYF. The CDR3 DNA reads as TGCAGCGTTGAACTAACAGTACTAGCGGGACCCGTCTACGAGCAGTACTTC.

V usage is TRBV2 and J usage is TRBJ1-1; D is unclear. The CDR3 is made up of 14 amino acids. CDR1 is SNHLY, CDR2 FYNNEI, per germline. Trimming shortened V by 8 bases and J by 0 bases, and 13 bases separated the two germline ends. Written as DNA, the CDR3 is TGTGCCAGCTTTAAGGAGACGGTGAACACTGAAGCTTTCTTT. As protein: CASFKETVNTEAFF. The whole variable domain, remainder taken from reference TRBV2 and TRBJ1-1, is EPEVTQTPSHQVTQMGQEVILRCVPISNHLYFYWYRQILGQKVEFLVSFYNNEISEKSEIFDDQFSVERPDGSNFTLKIRSTKLEDSAMYFCASFKETVNTEAFFGQGTRLTVV.

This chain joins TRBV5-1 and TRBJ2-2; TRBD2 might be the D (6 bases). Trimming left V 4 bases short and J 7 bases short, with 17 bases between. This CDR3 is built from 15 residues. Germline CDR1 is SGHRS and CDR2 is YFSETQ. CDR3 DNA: TGCGCCAGCAGCCCACGCCAAGGCGGGGACGGGGAGCTGTTTTTT. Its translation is CASSPRQGGDGELFF.

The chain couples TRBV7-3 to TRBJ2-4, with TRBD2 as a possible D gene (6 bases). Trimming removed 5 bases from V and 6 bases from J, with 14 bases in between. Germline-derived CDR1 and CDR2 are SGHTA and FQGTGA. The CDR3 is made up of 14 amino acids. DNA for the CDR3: TGTGCCAGCAGCCGCGGGCGGGAACCAAACATTCAGTACTTC. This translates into CASSRGREPNIQYF.